Listed below are T cell receptor beta chains from one sample, sequenced in a study of blood T cell repertoires in COVID-19. The assay was immunoSEQ multiplex PCR, and TCRdb's table has in-frame clones only and misses some. The data hold under 300,000 clones, with roughly 80% observed a single time. Sequenced material: peripheral blood. The source of these receptors is a woman aged 18-30 years with acute or convalescent COVID-19. Each CDR3 is given with its conserved first and last residue. The order of the fields is clone size, D gene, J gene, V gene, CDR3 protein, CDR3 DNA. D genes are given only for firm matches. Clone size is shown for a subset of rows, as once, few, many or a class of expanded clone.

many,TRBD2,TRBJ2-7,TRBV18,CASSPPSSGRVEQYF,TGTGCCAGCTCACCACCGTCTAGCGGGAGGGTCGAGCAGTACTTC
.,.,TRBJ2-7,TRBV7-8,CASSLGLIAAISYEQYF,TGTGCCAGCAGCTTGGGGCTGATAGCGGCTATCTCCTACGAGCAGTACTTC
once,.,TRBJ1-6,TRBV10-3,CAIGPGDSPLHF,TGTGCCATCGGACCGGGGGATTCACCCCTCCACTTT
.,.,TRBJ2-4,TRBV7-9,CASSLDAGTKNIQYF,TGTGCCAGCAGCTTAGATGCGGGGACCAAAAACATTCAGTACTTC
few,.,TRBJ1-2,TRBV21-1,CATLEVERTPF,TGTGCCACCTTGGAAGTAGAACGGACTCCCTTC
.,TRBD2,TRBJ2-7,TRBV27,CASSPGLAGGPRAYEQYF,TGTGCCAGCAGTCCCGGACTAGCGGGAGGCCCAAGGGCCTACGAGCAGTACTTC
.,TRBD1,TRBJ2-7,TRBV28,CASTPWAGGSYEQYF,TGTGCCAGCACTCCTTGGGCAGGGGGCTCCTACGAGCAGTACTTC
.,.,TRBJ1-2,TRBV7-2,CASSPDSTRYGYTF,TGTGCCAGCAGCCCCGACAGCACACGCTATGGCTACACCTTC
.,.,TRBJ2-6,TRBV19,CASSTPSVGANVLTF,TGTGCCAGTAGTACCCCTTCGGTTGGGGCCAACGTCCTGACTTTC
.,TRBD2,TRBJ2-2,TRBV3-1/TRBV3-2,CASSQFLAGVSGELFF,TGTGCCAGCAGCCAGTTTCTAGCGGGAGTTTCCGGGGAGCTGTTTTTT
.,TRBD1,TRBJ2-7,TRBV9,CASSVGQGDEQYF,TGTGCCAGCAGCGTAGGACAGGGGGACGAGCAGTACTTC
.,.,TRBJ2-1,TRBV7-9,CASSFAQGYSNEQFF,TGTGCCAGCAGCTTCGCACAGGGATACTCCAATGAGCAGTTCTTC
.,.,TRBJ1-4,TRBV7-2,CASSSGRGNEKLFF,TGTGCCAGCAGCTCAGGGAGGGGTAATGAAAAACTGTTTTTT
once,.,TRBJ2-7,TRBV15,CATSTSDWGLEQYF,TGTGCCACCAGCACCTCAGATTGGGGGCTCGAGCAGTACTTC
.,.,TRBJ2-3,TRBV20-1,CSASSADTQYF,TGCAGTGCTAGTTCGGCAGATACGCAGTATTTT
.,TRBD2,TRBJ2-7,TRBV6-5,CASRLSGKFDEQYF,TGTGCCAGCAGACTTAGCGGGAAGTTCGACGAGCAGTACTTC
.,TRBD2,TRBJ2-7,TRBV6-5,CASSYGGLAGVGEQYF,TGTGCCAGCAGTTACGGGGGACTAGCGGGAGTAGGCGAGCAGTACTTC
.,TRBD1,TRBJ2-2,TRBV5-4,CASSLQGASGSGELFF,TGTGCCAGCAGCCTGCAGGGGGCATCTGGGAGCGGGGAGCTGTTTTTT
.,.,TRBJ2-7,TRBV12-3/TRBV12-4,CASSFSEEQYF,TGTGCCAGCAGTTTCTCCGAGGAGCAGTACTTC
.,.,TRBJ1-2,TRBV21-1,CASLLRGGYTF,TGTGCCAGCCTACTGCGGGGAGGCTACACCTTC
.,.,TRBJ2-3,TRBV6-5,CASSWGDPSTDTQYF,TGTGCCAGCAGTTGGGGGGACCCAAGCACAGATACGCAGTATTTT
.,TRBD2,TRBJ2-7,TRBV19,CASSLFSGRASYEQYF,TGTGCCAGTAGTCTGTTTAGCGGGAGGGCGTCCTACGAGCAGTACTTC
.,TRBD1,TRBJ2-2,TRBV30,CAWSRVRTGAGELFF,TGTGCCTGGAGCAGGGTGAGGACAGGGGCCGGGGAGCTGTTTTTT
.,TRBD1,TRBJ2-1,TRBV19,CASSIPGQGIYNEQFF,TGTGCCAGTAGTATACCAGGACAGGGTATATACAATGAGCAGTTCTTC
once,TRBD2,TRBJ2-7,TRBV30,CAWEKAGGPYEQYF,TGTGCCTGGGAAAAAGCGGGAGGGCCTTACGAGCAGTACTTC
.,.,TRBJ2-6,TRBV19,CASRISSGANVLTF,TGTGCCAGTAGAATTAGCTCTGGGGCCAACGTCCTGACTTTC
.,TRBD2,TRBJ2-5,TRBV7-2,CASSFVAGIQETQYF,TGTGCCAGCAGCTTCGTAGCGGGAATCCAAGAGACCCAGTACTTC
.,.,TRBJ1-1,TRBV29-1,CSVEVGIRAYTEAFF,TGCAGCGTTGAAGTGGGGATCAGGGCATACACTGAAGCTTTCTTT
many,.,TRBJ2-2,TRBV6-2/TRBV6-3,CASSYSTWESRRNTGELFF,TGTGCCAGCAGTTACTCGACGTGGGAGAGCAGGAGGAACACCGGGGAGCTGTTTTTT
.,TRBD1,TRBJ2-7,TRBV11-3,CASSRDSDYEQYF,TGTGCCAGTTCACGGGACAGCGACTACGAGCAGTACTTC
.,.,TRBJ1-2,TRBV5-1,CASSLDRWGLAYTF,TGCGCCAGCAGCTTGGACAGGTGGGGGCTCGCCTACACCTTC
once,.,TRBJ1-1,TRBV9,CASNAQGLNTEAFF,TGTGCCAGCAACGCACAGGGACTGAACACTGAAGCTTTCTTT
.,TRBD2,TRBJ2-5,TRBV6-5,CAVMTSGSRETQYF,TGTGCCGTAATGACTAGCGGGAGTCGGGAGACCCAGTACTTC
.,TRBD2,TRBJ2-6,TRBV28,CASIENGLAVGSGANVLTF,TGTGCCAGCATCGAGAATGGACTAGCGGTAGGCTCTGGGGCCAACGTCCTGACTTTC
many,TRBD1,TRBJ1-5,TRBV19,CASSIEGQGTYSNQPQHF,TGTGCCAGTAGTATAGAGGGACAGGGGACTTATAGCAATCAGCCCCAGCATTTT
.,TRBD1,TRBJ2-1,TRBV7-2,CASSLRGQGFLYAYNEQFF,TGTGCCAGCAGCCTGCGGGGACAGGGTTTTCTTTATGCCTACAATGAGCAGTTCTTC
.,.,TRBJ2-7,TRBV27,CASSLAGRYEQYF,TGTGCCAGCAGTTTGGCAGGGAGGTACGAGCAGTACTTC
.,TRBD1,TRBJ2-1,TRBV7-2,CASSFRVKTGTAMNEQFF,TGTGCCAGCAGCTTTAGGGTGAAGACAGGGACAGCGATGAATGAGCAGTTCTTC
once,.,TRBJ2-1,TRBV7-2,CASSSQGLAVGNEQFF,TGTGCCAGCAGCTCCCAGGGGCTAGCGGTGGGCAATGAGCAGTTCTTC
once,TRBD2,TRBJ2-7,TRBV6-6,CASSTSGTSYEQYF,TGTGCCAGCAGTACCTCCGGGACTAGTTACGAGCAGTACTTC
once,.,TRBJ2-2,TRBV15,CATSLRQVAGELFF,TGTGCCACCAGCTTAAGACAGGTGGCCGGGGAGCTGTTTTTT
.,TRBD2,TRBJ2-3,TRBV19,CASSQTSGGGTDTQYF,TGTGCCAGTAGCCAGACTAGCGGGGGTGGGACAGATACGCAGTATTTT
.,.,TRBJ2-5,TRBV4-3,CASSQDRVNQETQYF,TGCGCCAGCAGCCAAGACCGGGTAAATCAAGAGACCCAGTACTTC
.,TRBD2,TRBJ2-5,TRBV6-4,CASSVLAGALETQYF,TGTGCCAGCAGTGTACTAGCGGGAGCTTTGGAGACCCAGTACTTC
few,.,TRBJ1-1,TRBV5-1,CASSLGTFTGYPEAFF,TGCGCCAGCAGCTTGGGAACCTTTACAGGGTATCCTGAAGCTTTCTTT
.,.,TRBJ1-5,TRBV6-5,CASSYSTGFGQPQHF,TGTGCCAGCAGTTACTCAACGGGATTCGGACAGCCCCAGCATTTT